This T cell receptor beta chain was documented in a study of blood T cell repertoires in COVID-19. Study details: Acute and convalescent COVID-19 specimens originated in the United States, Italy and Spain. PBMCs, B-cell-depleted T cells, or T cells were the source of the cDNA or gDNA that made up the material.

Repertoires were generated with immunoSEQ multiplex PCR, while TCRdb's copy carries only in-frame clones and drops some. Among around 200,000 clones listed, about 82% were seen once. Participant age was about 18 to 89 years, and participants resided in fewer than 30 US areas. Germline-derived CDR1 and CDR2 are MNHNS and SASEGT. V lost 0 bases to trimming and J lost 13 bases, with 12 bases between them. The CDR3 consists of 12 residues. The sequenced sample consisted of PBMCs or T cells enriched from blood (not recorded which). The rearrangement joins TRBV6-1 to TRBJ1-2; D gene unclear. This clonotype was sampled from a man aged 40-49 years with acute COVID-19. The CDR3 DNA reads TGTGCCAGCAGTGAAGCCGGGGTTTGGTCCACCTTC. Protein sequence: CASSEAGVWSTF.